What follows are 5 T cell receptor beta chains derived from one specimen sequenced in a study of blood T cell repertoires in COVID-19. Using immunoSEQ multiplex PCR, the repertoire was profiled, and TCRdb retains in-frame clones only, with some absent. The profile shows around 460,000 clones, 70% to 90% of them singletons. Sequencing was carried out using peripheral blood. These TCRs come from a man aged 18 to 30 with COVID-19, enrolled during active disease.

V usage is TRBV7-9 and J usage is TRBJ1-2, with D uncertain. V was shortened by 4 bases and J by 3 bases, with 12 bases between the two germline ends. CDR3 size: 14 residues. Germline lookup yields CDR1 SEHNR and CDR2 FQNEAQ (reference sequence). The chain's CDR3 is CASSSWRADYGYTF. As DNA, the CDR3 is TGTGCCAGCAGCTCCTGGCGGGCGGACTATGGCTACACCTTC.

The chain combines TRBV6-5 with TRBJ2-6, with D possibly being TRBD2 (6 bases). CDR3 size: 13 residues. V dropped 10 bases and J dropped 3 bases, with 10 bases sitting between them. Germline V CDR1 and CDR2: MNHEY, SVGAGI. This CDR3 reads CATGGFGANVLTF. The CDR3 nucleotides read TGTGCCACCGGGGGTTTTGGGGCCAACGTCCTGACTTTC.

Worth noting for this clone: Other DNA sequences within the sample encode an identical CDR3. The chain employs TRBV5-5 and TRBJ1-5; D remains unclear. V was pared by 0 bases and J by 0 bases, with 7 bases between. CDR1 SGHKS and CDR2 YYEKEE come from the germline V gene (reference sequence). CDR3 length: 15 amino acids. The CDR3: CASSLGVYSNQPQHF. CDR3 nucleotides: TGTGCCAGCAGCTTGGGCGTCTATAGCAATCAGCCCCAGCATTTT.

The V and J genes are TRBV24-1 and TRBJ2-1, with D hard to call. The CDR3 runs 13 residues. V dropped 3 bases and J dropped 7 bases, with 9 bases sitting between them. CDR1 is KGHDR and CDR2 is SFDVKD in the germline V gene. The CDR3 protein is CATSDLSINEQFF. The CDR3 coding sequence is TGTGCCACCAGTGATCTATCGATTAATGAGCAGTTCTTC.

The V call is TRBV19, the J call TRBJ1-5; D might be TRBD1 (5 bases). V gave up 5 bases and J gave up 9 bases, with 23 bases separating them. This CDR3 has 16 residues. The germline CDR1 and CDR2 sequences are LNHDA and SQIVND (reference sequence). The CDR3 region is CASSFALGLQSGPQHF. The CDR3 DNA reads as TGTGCCAGTAGTTTCGCCCTGGGACTCCAAAGTGGGCCCCAGCATTTT. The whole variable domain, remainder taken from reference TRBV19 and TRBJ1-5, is DGGITQSPKYLFRKEGQNVTLSCEQNLNHDAMYWYRQDPGQGLRLIYYSQIVNDFQKGDIAEGYSVSREKKESFPLTVTSAQKNPTAFYLCASSFALGLQSGPQHFGDGTRLSIL.